This T cell receptor (beta chain) was captured in a study of cytomegalovirus exposure and HLA in healthy donors. Study-wide points: Further analysis, carried out later, found HLA-associated TCR beta chains more clonally expanded than equally common other chains. Excluded: some indistinguishable V segments such as TRBV6-2 and TRBV6-3.

This clone was seen a handful of times. Its specificity is unknown. The PCR used 60 Vbeta and 13 Jbeta primers. The data were produced by immunoSEQ multiplex PCR, yet TCRdb's version contains in-frame clones alone and is incomplete. The data contain 100,000 or so clones, around 57% of them singletons. The CDR3 is 12 residues long. Germline V gives CDR1 SGHDT, CDR2 YYEEEE. Trimming left V 2 bases short and J 11 bases short, with 13 bases between. This clonotype originated in a human donor in good health. The chain employs TRBV5-6 and TRBJ1-1; D is perhaps TRBD1 (5 bases). Material for sequencing was PBMCs. The CDR3 is CASSLGDFHAFF. CDR3 nucleotide sequence: TGTGCCAGCAGCTTAGGGGATTTTCATGCTTTCTTT.